This T cell receptor beta chain was captured by sequencing in a study of blood T cell repertoires in COVID-19. V lost 3 bases and J 9 bases, leaving 15 bases between the germline ends. The CDR3 length is 14 residues. The germline V gene encodes CDR1 MGHRA and CDR2 YSYEKL. The data were produced by immunoSEQ multiplex PCR, yet TCRdb's version contains in-frame clones alone and is incomplete. The sample holds fewer than 85,000 clones, 88% seen once. The TCR originated in a human donor in a cohort sampled during active COVID-19. Material: peripheral blood. J is TRBJ2-1 and V is TRBV4-1; TRBD2 might be the D (5 bases). The CDR3 coding sequence is TGCGCCAGCAGCCATCCTCCTACTAGTCCTGAGCAGTTCTTC. It codes for CASSHPPTSPEQFF.